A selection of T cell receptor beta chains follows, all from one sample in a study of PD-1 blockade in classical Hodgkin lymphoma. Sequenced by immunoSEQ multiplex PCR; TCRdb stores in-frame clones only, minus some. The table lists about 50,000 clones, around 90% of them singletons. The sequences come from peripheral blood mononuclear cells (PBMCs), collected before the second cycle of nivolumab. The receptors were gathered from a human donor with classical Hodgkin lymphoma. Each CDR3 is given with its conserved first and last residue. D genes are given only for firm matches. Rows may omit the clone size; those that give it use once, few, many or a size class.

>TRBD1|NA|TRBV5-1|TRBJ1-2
TGCGCCAGCAGCTTGCCCGGACAGGGGGCGCGCGGCTACACCTTC
CASSLPGQGARGYTF
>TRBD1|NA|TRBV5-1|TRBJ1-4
TGCGCCAGCAGCTCCGGACAGGAGATATATGAAAAACTGTTTTTT
CASSSGQEIYEKLFF
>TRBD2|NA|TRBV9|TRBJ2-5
TGTGCCAGCAGCGGAGGGGAGGGGGAGACCCAGTACTTC
CASSGGEGETQYF
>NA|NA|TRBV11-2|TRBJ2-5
TGTGCCAGCACCCTAAAAAAGAGAGCTAGCGAAAGGGAAGAGACCCAGTACTTC
CASTLKKRASEREETQYF
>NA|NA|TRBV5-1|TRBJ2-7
TGCGCCAGCAGCTTTGGACTACCACCCTCTAACTACGAGCAGTACTTC
CASSFGLPPSNYEQYF
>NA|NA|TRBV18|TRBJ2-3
TGTGCCAGCTCACCACTTAGCGGCTCGAGCACAGATACGCAGTATTTT
CASSPLSGSSTDTQYF
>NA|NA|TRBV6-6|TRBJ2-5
TGTGCCACAGCCCCCCCAGACGGTTCACAAGAGACCCAGTACTTC
CATAPPDGSQETQYF
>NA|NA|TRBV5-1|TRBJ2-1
TGCGCCAGCAGCCTCAGCGCGGGCTCCTACAATGAGCAGTTCTTC
CASSLSAGSYNEQFF
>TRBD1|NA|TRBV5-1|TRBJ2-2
TGCGCCAGCAGCTTGATGGGACAGAGCACCGGGGAGCTGTTTTTT
CASSLMGQSTGELFF
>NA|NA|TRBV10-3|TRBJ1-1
TGTGCCATCAGTAGGGGCACTGAAGCTTTCTTT
CAISRGTEAFF
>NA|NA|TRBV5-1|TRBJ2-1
TGCGCCAGCAGCTTGAGACAGGGAGGAGCCAATGAGCAGTTCTTC
CASSLRQGGANEQFF
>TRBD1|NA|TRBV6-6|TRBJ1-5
TGTGCCAGCAGCCGCGACAGGGTCAGCAATCAGCCCCAGCATTTT
CASSRDRVSNQPQHF
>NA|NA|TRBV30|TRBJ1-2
TGTGCCTGGAGTGGGAACTATGGCTACACCTTC
CAWSGNYGYTF
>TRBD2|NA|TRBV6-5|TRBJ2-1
TGTGCCAGCAGTTGGGGACTAGGTCTCTACAATGAGCAGTTCTTC
CASSWGLGLYNEQFF
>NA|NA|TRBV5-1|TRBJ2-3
TGCGCCAGCAGCCAGGGGGGCGCAGATACGCAGTATTTT
CASSQGGADTQYF
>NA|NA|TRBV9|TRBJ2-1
TGTGCCAGCAGCGTAGCTACCGGCGACTTGGATGAGCAGTTCTTC
CASSVATGDLDEQFF
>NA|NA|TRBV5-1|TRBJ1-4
TGCGCCAGCAGCTTGGGCAGGGGAAATGAAAAACTGTTTTTT
CASSLGRGNEKLFF
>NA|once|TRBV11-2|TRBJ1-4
TGTGCCAGCAGCATTGGACAGACAACTAATGAAAAACTGTTTTTT
CASSIGQTTNEKLFF
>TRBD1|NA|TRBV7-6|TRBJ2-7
TGTGCCAGCAGCTTAGCGCGTGGGACAGAAACCTACGAGCAGTACTTC
CASSLARGTETYEQYF
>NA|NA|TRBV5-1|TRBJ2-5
TGCGCCAGCAGCCCCGGGACTCTCCAAGAGACCCAGTACTTC
CASSPGTLQETQYF
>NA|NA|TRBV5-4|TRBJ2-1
TGTGCCAGCAGCTCCAACTCATACAATGAGCAGTTCTTC
CASSSNSYNEQFF
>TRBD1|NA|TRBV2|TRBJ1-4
TGTGCCGGGACAGGGGAGGGTGAAAAACTGTTTTTT
CAGTGEGEKLFF
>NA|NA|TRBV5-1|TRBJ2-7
TGCGCCAGCAGCTTGGGCGGGGACTCCTACGAGCAGTACTTC
CASSLGGDSYEQYF
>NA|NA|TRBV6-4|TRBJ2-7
TGTGCCAGCTTTCCGTGGGGCTCCTACGAGCAGTACTTC
CASFPWGSYEQYF
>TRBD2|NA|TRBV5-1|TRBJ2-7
TGCGCCAGCAGCCCCCCGGGACTAGCTTACGAGCAGTACTTC
CASSPPGLAYEQYF
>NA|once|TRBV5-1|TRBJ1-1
TGCGCCAGCAGCTTGGACGGATTCACTGAAGCTTTCTTT
CASSLDGFTEAFF
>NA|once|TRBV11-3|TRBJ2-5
TGTGCCAGCAGCTTCCGTGCGGGGGCGAGGGAGTCAGAGACCCAGTACTTC
CASSFRAGARESETQYF
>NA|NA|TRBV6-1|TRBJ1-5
TGTGCCAGCAGTGCGCTTCCTGGCCGGATTAGCAATCAGCCCCAGCATTTT
CASSALPGRISNQPQHF
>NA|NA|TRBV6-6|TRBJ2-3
TGTGCCAGCAGTCCCAGGCAAACAGATACGCAGTATTTT
CASSPRQTDTQYF
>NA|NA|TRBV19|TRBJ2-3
TGTGCCAGTAGTATAGATCGGGGAAGCACAGATACGCAGTATTTT
CASSIDRGSTDTQYF
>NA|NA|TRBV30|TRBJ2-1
TGTGCCTGGAGTGTATTTGGGGGTCTTGGTGGATCCTACAATGAGCAGTTCTTC
CAWSVFGGLGGSYNEQFF
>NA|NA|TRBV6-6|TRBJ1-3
TGTGCCAGCAGATCACAGGGCCAAAGCTCTGGAAACACCATATATTTT
CASRSQGQSSGNTIYF
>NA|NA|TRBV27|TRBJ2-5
TGTGCCAGCAGTTTCCCCCACTGGGACCAACCACAGTACCAAGAGACCCAGTACTTC
CASSFPHWDQPQYQETQYF
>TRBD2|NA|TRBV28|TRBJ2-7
TGTGCCAGCAGCCAGCCCGGACTAGCGGGCATCTACGAGCAGTACTTC
CASSQPGLAGIYEQYF
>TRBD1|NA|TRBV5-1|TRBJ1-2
TGCGCCAGCAGCTTGTCAGGGGGCGCGAGCGGCTACACCTTC
CASSLSGGASGYTF
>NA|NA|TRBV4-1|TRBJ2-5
TGCGCCAGCAGTCACAGGGACCCGGGAGAGACCCAGTACTTC
CASSHRDPGETQYF
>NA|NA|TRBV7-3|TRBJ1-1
TGTGCCAGCAGCTTAACCGGCTCAGTGAACACTGAAGCTTTCTTT
CASSLTGSVNTEAFF
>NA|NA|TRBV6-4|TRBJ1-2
TGTGCCAGCAGTGACTCGTGGGGTAACTATGGCTACACCTTC
CASSDSWGNYGYTF
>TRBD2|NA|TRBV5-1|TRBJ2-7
TGCGCCAGCAGCTTGGATGGTAGCGGGTTCTACGAGCAGTACTTC
CASSLDGSGFYEQYF
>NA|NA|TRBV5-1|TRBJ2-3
TGCGCCAGCAGCCCTACCGGGACGGGAAGCACAGATACGCAGTATTTT
CASSPTGTGSTDTQYF
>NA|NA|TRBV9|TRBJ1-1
TGTGCCAGCTCTCACAGGGAGGGGAGGATGAACACTGAAGCTTTCTTT
CASSHREGRMNTEAFF
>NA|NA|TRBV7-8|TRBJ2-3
TGTGCCACCTGGGCCGACGGCTCTAGCACAGATACGCAGTATTTT
CATWADGSSTDTQYF
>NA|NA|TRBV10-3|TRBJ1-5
TGTGCCATCAGTGAGTCGAAGGAGCCCCAGCATTTT
CAISESKEPQHF
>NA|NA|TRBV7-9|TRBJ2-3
TGTGCCAGCAGGCCCACAGATACGCAGTATTTT
CASRPTDTQYF
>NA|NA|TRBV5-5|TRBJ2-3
TGTGCCAGCAGCGATACTAGTTCTTTCACAGATACGCAGTATTTT
CASSDTSSFTDTQYF
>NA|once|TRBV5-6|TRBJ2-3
TGTGCCAGCAGCTTGGGGCAGGGAAAGGCAGATACGCAGTATTTT
CASSLGQGKADTQYF
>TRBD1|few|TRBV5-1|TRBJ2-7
TGCGCCAGCAGCTTGGCCGAGGGGGCCCCAGGTGAGCAGTACTTC
CASSLAEGAPGEQYF
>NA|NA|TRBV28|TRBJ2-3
TGTGCCAGCAGTTTATCAGATGGCCGGAGGTCTAGCACAGATACGCAGTATTTT
CASSLSDGRRSSTDTQYF